The present T cell receptor beta chain was sequenced within a study of blood T cell repertoires in COVID-19. Whole-study context: T cells, B-cell-depleted T cells, or PBMCs supplied cDNA or gDNA.

Germline V CDR1 and CDR2: SGDLS, YYNGEE. V was clipped by 10 bases and J by 5 bases; unmatched bases: 17. The CDR3 runs to 17 residues. Which cohort a participant joined came from the clinical history participants gave. Donors in Cohort 3 who had recovered were those with two negative PCRs, healthcare professional clearance, or resolution of their symptoms. Authors' methods: Scientists estimated how many nucleated cells there were by amplifying reference gene primers. TCRdb keeps only in-frame clones here, not all; method: immunoSEQ multiplex PCR. V and J calls and clone size follow that table, whereas D and trimming were derived from the DNA. Of some 350,000 clones in the sample, 75% to 90% were seen once.

The sequencing sample was made of PBMCs or T cells enriched from blood (not recorded which). This clonotype was sampled from a man aged 18-30 years who had recovered from COVID-19. The chain carries TRBV9 and TRBJ1-6; 8 bases agree with TRBD1. CDR3 residues: CAGRDRWTARDNSPLHF. The CDR3 DNA follows: TGTGCCGGCCGGGACAGGTGGACTGCAAGGGATAATTCACCCCTCCACTTT. Full variable domain (outside the CDR3, taken from reference TRBV9 and TRBJ1-6): DSGVTQTPKHLITATGQRVTLRCSPRSGDLSVYWYQQSLDQGLQFLIQYYNGEERAKGNILERFSAQQFPDLHSELNLSSLELGDSALYFCAGRDRWTARDNSPLHFGNGTRLTVT.